This T cell receptor (beta chain) was captured in a study of blood T cell repertoires in COVID-19 (TCRdb year 2020). For context, the study as a whole: Samples from collaborators originated in the United States, Italy and Spain and spanned both the acute and convalescent phases of COVID-19. The prospective study material was composed of cDNA or gDNA derived from T cells, B-cell-depleted T cells, or PBMCs. The dataset comprised deeply sampled blood TCRbeta repertoires from subjects exposed to, actively infected with, or recovered from COVID-19. The repertoires were released in a freely available public database meant as a resource for research on the immune response to SARS-CoV-2. Samples came from the ongoing ImmuneRACE study (first 160 participants) plus 1,254 subjects from 6 global collaborators. Nearly every sample came with metadata listing a de-identified subject ID, COVID-19 status, age in years and sex. HLA class I and class II types, where available, came from metadata supplied by the sample provider rather than from assay-based typing.

Comments on this clone: No antigen is known for it. Per-nucleotide qualities are absent, and no much larger clonotype sits a single base away.

General findings and caveats noted by the study authors: Clinical and demographic metadata were provided uncurated, with the amount varying by source and participant.

The immunoSEQ Assay, a bias-controlled multiplex PCR, was used to amplify TCRbeta CDR3 regions from genomic DNA. The study's processing was this. The number of nucleated cells in each sample was estimated by amplification of reference gene primers within the assay. Sequence reads were collapsed and filtered to measure the absolute abundance of every unique TCRbeta CDR3 rearrangement. For each sample, productive Simpson clonality was calculated as the square root of Simpson's diversity index over productive rearrangements. Drawn from immuneACCESS, this table holds only the in-frame rearrangements with V and J called that TCRdb kept. Clones are partly lost; checked studies trace under half to an unresolved V gene and leave the rest unexplained. That table gives V, J and clone size, and the DNA gave D and trimming. In all, the sample holds approximately 120,000 clones, and approximately 87% of those were seen once. Clones ranked in the top ten supply under 7% of the sample.

The collaborating institutions used their own protocols to collect whole blood in K2EDTA tubes. For TCRbeta analysis, collaborator samples were shipped as frozen whole blood, as isolated PBMCs, or as DNA extracted from either sample type. This clonotype originated in a woman in her 50s with acute or convalescent COVID-19. Material for sequencing was peripheral blood.

The DNA reads TGTGCCATCAGTGAACGGACTAGCGGGGTATACGAGCAGTACTTC. Its coded protein is CAISERTSGVYEQYF. The chain employs TRBV10-3 and TRBJ2-7; 12 bases in between match TRBD2. The CDR3, from cysteine to phenylalanine, totals 15 residues. The retained sequence is limited to the CDR3, 45 bases, with the frame set at the first base. The germline V gene supplies CDR1 ENHRY and CDR2 SYGVKD. V is trimmed back by 3 bases and J by 4 bases, and the junction contains 4 bases that no gene match accounts for.